This TCR beta chain was sequenced for a study of T cells expressing NK-cell markers. TCRdb re-called the 5' RACE reads; one entry per CDR3 protein, DNA not given. Reported are about 260,000 distinct CDR3 sequences; the ten largest clones contain around 4%. The source material was blood T cells: a sorted CD56 or NKG2C T cell subset, CD4+ or CD8+ T cells, or bulk PBMC T cells (not recorded which). This clonotype was sampled from a woman between 18 and 75 years old in good health.

The CDR3 loop is CASSLKPPGPGVNTEAFF. The chain has TRBV4-1 and TRBJ1-1; no DNA is available, so the TRBD1 call from TCRdb remains unchecked. The CDR3 extends over 18 amino acids. Germline V gene data show CDR1 as MGHRA and CDR2 as YSYEKL.